What follows are 10 T cell receptor beta chains derived from one specimen sequenced in a study of blood T cell repertoires in COVID-19 (dated by TCRdb to 2018 to 2020). Library creation used the immunoSEQ multiplex PCR assay. The table comes from immuneACCESS by way of TCRdb, which keeps in-frame sequences with V and J called. Part of the clones is missing from these tables; in studies checked, under half for an unresolved V gene and the rest for unknown reasons. Within this sample are about 250,000 clones, with over 75% of them counted one time only. Around 5.5% of the sample lies in the top ten. Sample: peripheral blood. These receptors came from a man aged 45-65 years with active or convalescent COVID-19.

The chain couples TRBV6-4 to TRBJ1-2; 8 bases are a match to TRBD1. V lost 7 bases and J lost 7; bases outside the gene matches: 23. This CDR3 is 18 amino acids long. CDR1 and CDR2 (germline): MRHNA, SNTAGT. CDR3 sequence (DNA): TGTGCCAGCACCCCCTCAGGAGTGTCAGGGGGCGCCGGTCTTGGCTACACCTTC. Translating it yields CASTPSGVSGGAGLGYTF.

The chain recombines TRBV24-1 with TRBJ2-1; D is possibly TRBD2 (7 bases). The CDR3 loop spans 16 amino acids. Trimming pared 3 bases from V and 9 bases from J, leaving 20 bases between. From germline, CDR1 is KGHDR and CDR2 SFDVKD. DNA of the CDR3: TGTGCCACCAGTGATCTAACTACGGGGGGCTCGGGTGAGCAGTTCTTC. This translates into CATSDLTTGGSGEQFF.

The chain is built from TRBV18 and TRBJ2-7, with 10 bases lining up with TRBD1. This CDR3 is built from 17 residues. The V gene's germline CDR1 is KGHSH and CDR2 LQKENI. Trimming took 0 bases from V and 6 from J; bases not matched to a gene: 11. The CDR3 DNA reads TGTGCCAGCTCACCACCGATCGGGACAGGGGCTTTCGGCGAGCAGTACTTC. Amino acids: CASSPPIGTGAFGEQYF.

This rearrangement joins TRBV7-9 to TRBJ2-2, with 10 positions matching TRBD1. This CDR3 contains 15 residues. Germline CDR1 SEHNR, CDR2 FQNEAQ (reference sequence). The trim removed 5 bases at V and 6 bases at J, leaving 6 bases unmatched. CDR3 nucleotide sequence: TGTGCCAGCAGCCCCGGGACAGGGGATTCCGGGGAGCTGTTTTTT. Its translation: CASSPGTGDSGELFF.

This clone came up once. This chain connects TRBV12-3 or TRBV12-4 to TRBJ2-3; D is unclear. The CDR3 covers 13 residues. The V and J ends lost 5 bases and 2 bases respectively, with 8 bases between them. This CDR3 is CASSLLLTDTQYF. Here the CDR3 DNA reads TGTGCCAGCAGTCTCCTCCTCACAGATACGCAGTATTTT.

The chain recombines TRBV7-3 with TRBJ2-6; weak D call: TRBD2 (5 bases). The CDR3 covers 13 residues. In germline, CDR1 is SGHTA, CDR2 FQGTGA. Trimming took off 3 bases at V and 6 bases at J, with 6 bases between the two ends. CDR3 nucleotide sequence: TGTGCCAGCAGCTTCGGGAAGGCCAACGTCCTGACTTTC. Amino acid sequence: CASSFGKANVLTF. The whole variable domain, remainder taken from reference TRBV7-3 and TRBJ2-6, is GAGVSQTPSNKVTEKGKYVELRCDPISGHTALYWYRQSLGQGPEFLIYFQGTGAADDSGLPNDRFFAVRPEGSVSTLKIQRTERGDSAVYLCASSFGKANVLTFGAGSRLTVL.

The chain couples TRBV19 to TRBJ2-4; TRBD1 matches 11 bases. Germline assignment: CDR1 LNHDA and CDR2 SQIVND (reference sequence). CDR3 length: 14 amino acids. The V and J ends lost 4 bases and 9 bases, in that order; junction bases with no gene match: 5. Written as DNA, the CDR3 is TGTGCCAGTAGTACGACCGGGACAGGGGGCATTCAGTACTTC. Residues: CASSTTGTGGIQYF.

The chain joins TRBV4-3 to TRBJ1-2; no clear D gene. Germline V gene sequence: CDR1 LGHNA, CDR2 YSLEER. Trimming pared 0 bases from V and 5 bases from J, leaving 19 bases between. The CDR3 covers 17 residues. CDR3 coding DNA: TGCGCCAGCAGCCAAGATCTGGGGAGGGCGCGAGGGTATGGCTACACCTTC. Protein: CASSQDLGRARGYGYTF.

This clone has more than one count but fewer than ten. V is TRBV5-1 and J is TRBJ2-1, with a tentative D call TRBD1 (5 bases). V was clipped by 5 bases and J by 7 bases, with 10 bases between them. Germline CDR1 and CDR2: SGHRS and YFSETQ. The CDR3 totals 12 residues. CDR3 nucleotides: TGCGCCAGCAGGGACACTTGGAATGAGCAGTTCTTC. Amino acids: CASRDTWNEQFF. Combining the CDR3 with reference TRBV5-1 and TRBJ2-1 gives the whole variable domain KAGVTQTPRYLIKTRGQQVTLSCSPISGHRSVSWYQQTPGQGLQFLFEYFSETQRNKGNFPGRFSGRQFSNSRSEMNVSTLELGDSALYLCASRDTWNEQFFGPGTRLTVL.

This chain connects TRBV30 to TRBJ1-3; D not certain. The CDR3 runs to 13 residues. V was trimmed by 4 bases and J by 4 bases, leaving 11 bases between them. Germline CDR1 reads GTSNPN; CDR2 reads SVGIG (reference sequence). The CDR3 loop is CAWTVGGGNTIYF. The CDR3 DNA reads TGTGCCTGGACTGTGGGCGGGGGAAACACCATATATTTT. The full variable domain, with the rest looked up from reference TRBV30 and TRBJ1-3, is SQTIHQWPATLVQPVGSPLSLECTVEGTSNPNLYWYRQAAGRGLQLLFYSVGIGQISSEVPQNLSASRPQDRQFILSSKKLLLSDSGFYLCAWTVGGGNTIYFGEGSWLTVV.